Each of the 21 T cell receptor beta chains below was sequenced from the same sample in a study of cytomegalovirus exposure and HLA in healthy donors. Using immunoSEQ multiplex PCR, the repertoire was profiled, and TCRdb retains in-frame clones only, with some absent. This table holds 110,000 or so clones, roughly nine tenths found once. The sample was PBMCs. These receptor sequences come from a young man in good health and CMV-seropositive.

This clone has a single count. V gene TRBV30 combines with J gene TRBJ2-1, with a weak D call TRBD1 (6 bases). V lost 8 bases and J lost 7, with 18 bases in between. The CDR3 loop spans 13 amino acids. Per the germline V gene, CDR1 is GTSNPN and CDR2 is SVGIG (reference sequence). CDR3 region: CASNRDPRNEQFF. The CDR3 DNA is TGTGCCAGCAACAGGGACCCTCGGAATGAGCAGTTCTTC.

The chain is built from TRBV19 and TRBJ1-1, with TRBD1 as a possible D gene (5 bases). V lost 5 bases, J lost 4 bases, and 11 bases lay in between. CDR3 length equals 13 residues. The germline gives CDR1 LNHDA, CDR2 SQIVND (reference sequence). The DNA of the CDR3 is TGTGCCAGTAGTCCGAGCGGGGGCACTGAAGCTTTCTTT. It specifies CASSPSGGTEAFF. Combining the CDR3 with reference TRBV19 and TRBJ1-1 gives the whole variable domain DGGITQSPKYLFRKEGQNVTLSCEQNLNHDAMYWYRQDPGQGLRLIYYSQIVNDFQKGDIAEGYSVSREKKESFPLTVTSAQKNPTAFYLCASSPSGGTEAFFGQGTRLTVV.

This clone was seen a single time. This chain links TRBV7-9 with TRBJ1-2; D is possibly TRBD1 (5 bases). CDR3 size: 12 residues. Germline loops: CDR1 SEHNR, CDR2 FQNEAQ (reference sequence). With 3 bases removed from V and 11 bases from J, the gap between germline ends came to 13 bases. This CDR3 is CASSFPMGGYTF. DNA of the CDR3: TGTGCCAGCAGCTTCCCCATGGGGGGGTACACCTTC. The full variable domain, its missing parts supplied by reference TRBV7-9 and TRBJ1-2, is DTGVSQNPRHKITKRGQNVTFRCDPISEHNRLYWYRQTLGQGPEFLTYFQNEAQLEKSRLLSDRFSAERPKGSFSTLEIQRTEQGDSAMYLCASSFPMGGYTFGSGTRLTVV.

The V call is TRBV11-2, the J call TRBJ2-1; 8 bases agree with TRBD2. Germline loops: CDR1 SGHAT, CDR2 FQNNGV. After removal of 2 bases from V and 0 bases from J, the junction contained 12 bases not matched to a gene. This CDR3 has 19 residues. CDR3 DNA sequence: TGTGCCAGCAGCTTAAGGGTAATAATAGCGGGGAGCTCCTACAATGAGCAGTTCTTC. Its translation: CASSLRVIIAGSSYNEQFF.

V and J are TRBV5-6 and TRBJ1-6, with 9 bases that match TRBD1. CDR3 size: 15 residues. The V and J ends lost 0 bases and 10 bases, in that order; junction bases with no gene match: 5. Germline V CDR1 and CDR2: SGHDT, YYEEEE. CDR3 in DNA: TGTGCCAGCAGCTTGGGGGGACAGGGAGGGTCACCCCTCCACTTT. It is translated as CASSLGGQGGSPLHF.

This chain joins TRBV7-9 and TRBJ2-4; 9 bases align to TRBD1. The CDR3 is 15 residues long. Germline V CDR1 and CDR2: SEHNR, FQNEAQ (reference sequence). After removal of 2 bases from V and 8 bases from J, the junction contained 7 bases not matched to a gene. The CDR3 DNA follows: TGTGCCAGCAGCTTAATTCAGGACAGGGGTTACATTCAGTACTTC. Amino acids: CASSLIQDRGYIQYF.

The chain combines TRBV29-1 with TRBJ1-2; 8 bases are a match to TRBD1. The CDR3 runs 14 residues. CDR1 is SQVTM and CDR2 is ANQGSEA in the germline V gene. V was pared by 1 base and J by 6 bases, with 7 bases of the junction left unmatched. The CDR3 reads CSVEGHDRGDGYTF. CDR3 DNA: TGCAGCGTTGAAGGCCATGACAGGGGCGATGGCTACACCTTC.

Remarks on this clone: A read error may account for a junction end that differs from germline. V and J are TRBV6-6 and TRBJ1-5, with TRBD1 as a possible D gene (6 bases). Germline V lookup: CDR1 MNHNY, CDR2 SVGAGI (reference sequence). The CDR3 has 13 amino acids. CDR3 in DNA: TGTGCCAGCCGAGGGGGGGGTAATCTGCCCCAGCATTTT. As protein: CASRGGGNLPQHF.

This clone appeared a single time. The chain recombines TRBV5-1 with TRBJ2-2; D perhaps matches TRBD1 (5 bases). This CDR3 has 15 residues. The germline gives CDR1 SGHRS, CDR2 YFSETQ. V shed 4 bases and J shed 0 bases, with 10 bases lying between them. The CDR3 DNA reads TGCGCCAGCAGCATTGCGACAGCGAACACCGGGGAGCTGTTTTTT. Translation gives CASSIATANTGELFF.

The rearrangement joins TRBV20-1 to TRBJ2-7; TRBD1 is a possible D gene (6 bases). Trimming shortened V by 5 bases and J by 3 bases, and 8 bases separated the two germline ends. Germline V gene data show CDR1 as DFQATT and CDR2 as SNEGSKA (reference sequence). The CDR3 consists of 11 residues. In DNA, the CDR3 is TGCAGTGCTGGGACAAACTACGAGCAGTACTTC. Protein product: CSAGTNYEQYF.

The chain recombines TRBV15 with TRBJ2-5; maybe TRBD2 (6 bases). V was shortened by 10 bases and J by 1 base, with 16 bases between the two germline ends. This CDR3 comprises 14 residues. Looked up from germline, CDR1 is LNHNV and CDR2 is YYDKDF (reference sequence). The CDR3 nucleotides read TGTGCCAGCCGCGCGGGAAGGGGCCAAGAGACCCAGTACTTC. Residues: CASRAGRGQETQYF. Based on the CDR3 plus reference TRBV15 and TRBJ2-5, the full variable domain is DAMVIQNPRYQVTQFGKPVTLSCSQTLNHNVMYWYQQKSSQAPKLLFHYYDKDFNNEADTPDNFQSRRPNTSFCFLDIRSPGLGDTAMYLCASRAGRGQETQYFGPGTRLLVL.

CDR3 nucleotides: TGTGCCAGCAGCTCGCCGACCGGGACAGAAAGCTCCTACAATGAGCAGTTCTTC. Translation: CASSSPTGTESSYNEQFF. V and J are TRBV7-8 and TRBJ2-1; 7 bases map to TRBD1. The CDR3 loop spans 18 amino acids. CDR1 and CDR2 (germline): SGHVS, FQNEAQ. The trim removed 4 bases at V and 0 bases at J, leaving 12 bases unmatched.

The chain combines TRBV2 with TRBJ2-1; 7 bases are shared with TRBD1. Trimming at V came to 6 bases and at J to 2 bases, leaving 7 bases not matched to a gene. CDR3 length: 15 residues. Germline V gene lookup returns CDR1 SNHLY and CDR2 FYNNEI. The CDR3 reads CASSARQGAYNEQFF. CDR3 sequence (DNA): TGTGCCAGCAGCGCCAGACAGGGCGCCTACAATGAGCAGTTCTTC.

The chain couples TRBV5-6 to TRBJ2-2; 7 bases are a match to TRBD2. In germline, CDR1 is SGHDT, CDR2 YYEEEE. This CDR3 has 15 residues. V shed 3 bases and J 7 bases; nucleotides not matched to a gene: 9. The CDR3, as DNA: TGTGCCAGCAGCTCCCTGGGACTATCAAACGGGGAGCTGTTTTTT. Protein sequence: CASSSLGLSNGELFF.

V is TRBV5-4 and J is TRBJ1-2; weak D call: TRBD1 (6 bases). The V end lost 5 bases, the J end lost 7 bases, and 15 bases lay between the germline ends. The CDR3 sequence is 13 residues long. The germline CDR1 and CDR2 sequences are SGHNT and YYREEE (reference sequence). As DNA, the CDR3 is TGTGCCAGCAGTCGGTACAGGGACGGTGGCTACACCTTC. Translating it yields CASSRYRDGGYTF.

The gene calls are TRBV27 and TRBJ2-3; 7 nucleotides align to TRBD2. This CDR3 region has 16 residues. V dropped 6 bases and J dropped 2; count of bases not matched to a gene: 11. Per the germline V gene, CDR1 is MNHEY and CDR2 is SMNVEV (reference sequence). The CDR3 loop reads CASRRTAGDPTDTQYF. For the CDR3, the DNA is TGTGCCAGCAGGAGGACTGCGGGAGACCCCACAGATACGCAGTATTTT.

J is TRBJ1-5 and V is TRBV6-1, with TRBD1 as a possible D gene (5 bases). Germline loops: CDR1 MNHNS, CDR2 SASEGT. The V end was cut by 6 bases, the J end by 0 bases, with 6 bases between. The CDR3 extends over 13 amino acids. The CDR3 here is CASSRVSNQPQHF. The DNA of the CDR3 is TGTGCCAGCAGCAGGGTTAGCAATCAGCCCCAGCATTTT.

Here the CDR3 reads CASNEGTLYGYTF. The CDR3 coding sequence is TGTGCCAGCAATGAGGGGACACTCTATGGCTACACCTTC. The rearrangement joins TRBV2 to TRBJ1-2; tentatively, D is TRBD1 (6 bases). Trimming removed 7 bases at V and 4 bases at J, with 13 bases between. Germline loops: CDR1 SNHLY, CDR2 FYNNEI. This CDR3 has 13 residues.

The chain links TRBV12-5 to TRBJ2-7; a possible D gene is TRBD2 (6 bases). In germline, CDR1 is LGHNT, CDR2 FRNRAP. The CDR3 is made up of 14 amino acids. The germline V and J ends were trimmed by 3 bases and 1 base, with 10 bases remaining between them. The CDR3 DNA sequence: TGTGCTAGTGGTTTAGACGGGGGTTCCTACGAGCAGTACTTC. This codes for CASGLDGGSYEQYF.

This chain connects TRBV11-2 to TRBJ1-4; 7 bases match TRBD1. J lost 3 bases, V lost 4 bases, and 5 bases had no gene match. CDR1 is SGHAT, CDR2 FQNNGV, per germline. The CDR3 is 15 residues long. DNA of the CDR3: TGTGCCAGCAGCTCTATGCAGGGGGCTAATGAAAAACTGTTTTTT. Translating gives CASSSMQGANEKLFF. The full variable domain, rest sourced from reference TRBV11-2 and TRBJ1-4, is EAGVAQSPRYKIIEKRQSVAFWCNPISGHATLYWYQQILGQGPKLLIQFQNNGVVDDSQLPKDRFSAERLKGVDSTLKIQPAKLEDSAVYLCASSSMQGANEKLFFGSGTQLSVL.

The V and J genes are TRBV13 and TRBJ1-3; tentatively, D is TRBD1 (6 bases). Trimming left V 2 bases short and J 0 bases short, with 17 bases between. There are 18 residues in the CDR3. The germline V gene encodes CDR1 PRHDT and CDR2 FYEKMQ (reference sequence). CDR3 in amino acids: CASSLFPARGGSGNTIYF. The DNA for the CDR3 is TGTGCCAGCAGCTTATTCCCCGCGAGAGGGGGCTCTGGAAACACCATATATTTT. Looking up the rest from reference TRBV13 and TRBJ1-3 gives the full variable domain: AAGVIQSPRHLIKEKRETATLKCYPIPRHDTVYWYQQGPGQDPQFLISFYEKMQSDKGSIPDRFSAQQFSDYHSELNMSSLELGDSALYFCASSLFPARGGSGNTIYFGEGSWLTVV.